The TCR beta chain described here comes from a study of breast tumors, draining lymph nodes, adjacent tissues (dated by TCRdb to between 2015 and 2016). For the study in its entirety: In breast cancer patients, the study compared the TCR beta repertoires of tumor, adjacent nontumor tissue and axillary lymph nodes. The study aimed to assess the relationships and possible T-cell exchange between tumor, surrounding tissue and draining lymph node repertoires in human breast cancer.

Comments on this clonotype: Its antigen remains undetermined. Base qualities were left out, and no much larger clone turns up one base away.

The lymph node samples were taken from the axillary draining lymph nodes of breast cancer patients. Including the terminal cysteine and phenylalanine, the CDR3 comprises 19 residues. This entry keeps only the CDR3 DNA: 57 bases, framed from base 1. Clipping removes 0 bases from V and 2 bases from J, with 6 as the unmatched junction base count. Based on the germline V gene, the CDR1 and CDR2 sequences are MNHEY and SVGAGI. The reads were generated on an Illumina HiSeq 2000. TCR beta chain libraries were generated by multiplex PCR amplification. The amplified TCR beta chain products were analyzed by high-throughput sequencing. Using fastp at Q25 and MiXCR, TCRdb reprocessed the public reads and kept productive beta chains. For every CDR3 protein sequence, its rows merge into one entry that carries the most common genes and DNA. Counted in this sample were roughly 260,000 distinct CDR3 sequences; over 25% of them appeared once. The ten largest make up more than 0.95% of the sample.

General findings and caveats noted by the study authors: The conclusion that tumor T cells originate in lymph nodes was framed as consistent with a hypothesis rather than directly demonstrated. Tumor T-cell repertoires showed less diversity than lymph node repertoires and more diversity than nontumor tissue repertoires, and tumor T-cell repertoires showed preferential V and J gene usage. The data were considered consistent with the idea that most tumor T cells come from the lymph node and then expand in tumor tissue. Tumor and nontumor tissue repertoires were significantly more similar in luminal-like than in basal-like breast cancer.

The chain joins TRBV6-5 to TRBJ2-2, and TRBD2 matches 13 of the central bases. This TCR came from a female donor with breast cancer. Some clones in this sample may be carry-over from other donors' samples. Sample: axillary lymph node tissue. The CDR3 loop reads CASSYSLAGGLFNTGELFF. DNA sequence: TGTGCCAGCAGTTACTCACTAGCGGGAGGGCTCTTCAACACCGGGGAGCTGTTTTTT.